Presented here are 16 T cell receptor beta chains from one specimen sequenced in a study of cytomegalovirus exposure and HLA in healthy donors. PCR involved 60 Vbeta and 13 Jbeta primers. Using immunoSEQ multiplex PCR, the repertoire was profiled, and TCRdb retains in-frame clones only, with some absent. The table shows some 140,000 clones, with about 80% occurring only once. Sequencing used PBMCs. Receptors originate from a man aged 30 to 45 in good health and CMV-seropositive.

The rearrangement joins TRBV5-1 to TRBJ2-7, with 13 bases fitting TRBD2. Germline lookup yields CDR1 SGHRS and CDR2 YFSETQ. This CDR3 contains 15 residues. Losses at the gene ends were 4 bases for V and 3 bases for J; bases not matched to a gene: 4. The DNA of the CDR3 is TGCGCCAGCAGCCTACGGACTAGCGGGAGCTACGAGCAGTACTTC. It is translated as CASSLRTSGSYEQYF. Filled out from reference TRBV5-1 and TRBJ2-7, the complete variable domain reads KAGVTQTPRYLIKTRGQQVTLSCSPISGHRSVSWYQQTPGQGLQFLFEYFSETQRNKGNFPGRFSGRQFSNSRSEMNVSTLELGDSALYLCASSLRTSGSYEQYFGPGTRLTVT.

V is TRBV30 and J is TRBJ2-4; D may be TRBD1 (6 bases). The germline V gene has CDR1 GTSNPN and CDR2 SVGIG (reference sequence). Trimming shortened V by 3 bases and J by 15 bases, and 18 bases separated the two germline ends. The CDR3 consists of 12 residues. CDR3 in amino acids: CAWSHSRGYLYF. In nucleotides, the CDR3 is TGTGCCTGGAGCCACTCTAGGGGGTATCTGTACTTC. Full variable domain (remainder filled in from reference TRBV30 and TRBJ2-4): SQTIHQWPATLVQPVGSPLSLECTVEGTSNPNLYWYRQAAGRGLQLLFYSVGIGQISSEVPQNLSASRPQDRQFILSSKKLLLSDSGFYLCAWSHSRGYLYFGAGTRLSVL.

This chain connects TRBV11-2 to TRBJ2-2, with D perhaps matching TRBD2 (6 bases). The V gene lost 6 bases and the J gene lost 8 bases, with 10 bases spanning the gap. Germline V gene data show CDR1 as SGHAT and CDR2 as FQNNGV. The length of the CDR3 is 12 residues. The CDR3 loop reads CASRGLAGELFF. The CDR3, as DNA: TGTGCCAGCAGGGGTCTAGCGGGGGAGCTGTTTTTT. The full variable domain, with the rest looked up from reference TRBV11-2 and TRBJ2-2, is EAGVAQSPRYKIIEKRQSVAFWCNPISGHATLYWYQQILGQGPKLLIQFQNNGVVDDSQLPKDRFSAERLKGVDSTLKIQPAKLEDSAVYLCASRGLAGELFFGEGSRLTVL.

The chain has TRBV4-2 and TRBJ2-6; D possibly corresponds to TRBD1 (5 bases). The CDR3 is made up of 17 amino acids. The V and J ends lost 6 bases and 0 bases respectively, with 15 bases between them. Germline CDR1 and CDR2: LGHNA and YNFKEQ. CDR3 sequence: CASRRSDRNSGANVLTF. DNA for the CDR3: TGTGCCAGCAGAAGATCAGACAGAAACTCTGGGGCCAACGTCCTGACTTTC.

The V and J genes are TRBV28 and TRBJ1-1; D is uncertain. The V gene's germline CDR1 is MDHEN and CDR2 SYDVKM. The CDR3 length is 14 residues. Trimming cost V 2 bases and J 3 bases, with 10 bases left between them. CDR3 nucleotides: TGTGCCAGCAGTTTACCGGGCGGGTACACTGAAGCTTTCTTT. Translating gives CASSLPGGYTEAFF.

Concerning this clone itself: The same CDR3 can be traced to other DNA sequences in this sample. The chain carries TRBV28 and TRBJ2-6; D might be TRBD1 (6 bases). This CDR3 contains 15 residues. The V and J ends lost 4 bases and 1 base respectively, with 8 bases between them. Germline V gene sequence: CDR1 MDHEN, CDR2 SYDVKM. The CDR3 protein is CASSSQGSGANVLTF. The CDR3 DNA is TGTGCCAGCAGTTCACAGGGTTCTGGGGCCAACGTCCTGACTTTC.

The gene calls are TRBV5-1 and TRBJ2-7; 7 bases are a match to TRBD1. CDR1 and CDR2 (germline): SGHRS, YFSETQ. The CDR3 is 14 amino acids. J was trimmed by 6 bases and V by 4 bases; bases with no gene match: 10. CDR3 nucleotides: TGCGCCAGCAGCGCCGGACAGGTTCGGGGCGAGCAGTACTTC. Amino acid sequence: CASSAGQVRGEQYF.

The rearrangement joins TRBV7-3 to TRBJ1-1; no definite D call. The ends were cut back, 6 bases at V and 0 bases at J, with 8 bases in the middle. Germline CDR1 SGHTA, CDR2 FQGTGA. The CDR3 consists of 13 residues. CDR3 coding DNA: TGTGCCAGCAGACTAAATATGAACACTGAAGCTTTCTTT. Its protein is CASRLNMNTEAFF.

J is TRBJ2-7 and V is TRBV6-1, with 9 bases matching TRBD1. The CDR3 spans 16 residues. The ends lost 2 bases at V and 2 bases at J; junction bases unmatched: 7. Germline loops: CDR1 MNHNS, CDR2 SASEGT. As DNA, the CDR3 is TGTGCCAGCAGTGAACCGGGACAGGGTATTCCCTACGAGCAGTACTTC. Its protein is CASSEPGQGIPYEQYF.

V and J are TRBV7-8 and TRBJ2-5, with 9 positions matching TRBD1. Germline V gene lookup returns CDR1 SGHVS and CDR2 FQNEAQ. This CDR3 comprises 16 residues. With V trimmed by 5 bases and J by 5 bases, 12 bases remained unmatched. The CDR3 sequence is CASSLPRTGERETQYF. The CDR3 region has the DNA TGTGCCAGCAGCCTACCCCGGACAGGGGAACGCGAGACCCAGTACTTC. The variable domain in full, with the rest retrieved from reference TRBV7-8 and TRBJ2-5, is GAGVSQSPRYKVAKRGQDVALRCDPISGHVSLFWYQQALGQGPEFLTYFQNEAQLDKSGLPSDRFFAERPEGSVSTLKIQRTQQEDSAVYLCASSLPRTGERETQYFGPGTRLLVL.

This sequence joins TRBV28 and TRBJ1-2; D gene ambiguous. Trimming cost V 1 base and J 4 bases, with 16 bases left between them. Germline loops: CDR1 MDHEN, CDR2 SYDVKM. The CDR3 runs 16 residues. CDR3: CASSLLSSRVGYGYTF. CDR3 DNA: TGTGCCAGCAGTTTATTGTCCTCCCGGGTTGGCTATGGCTACACCTTC.

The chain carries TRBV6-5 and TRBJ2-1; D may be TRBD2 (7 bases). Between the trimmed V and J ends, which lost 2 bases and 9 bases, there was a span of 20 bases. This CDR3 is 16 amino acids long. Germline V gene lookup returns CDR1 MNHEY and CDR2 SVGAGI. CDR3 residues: CASSYGGGLGGGEQFF. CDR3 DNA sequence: TGTGCCAGCAGTTACGGTGGCGGACTAGGGGGAGGTGAGCAGTTCTTC.

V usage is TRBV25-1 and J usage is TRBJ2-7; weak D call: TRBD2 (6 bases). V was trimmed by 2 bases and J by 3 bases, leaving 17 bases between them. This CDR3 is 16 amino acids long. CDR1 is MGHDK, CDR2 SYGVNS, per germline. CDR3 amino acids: CASSETVAGPFYEQYF. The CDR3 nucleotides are TGTGCCAGCAGTGAAACGGTCGCGGGGCCTTTCTACGAGCAGTACTTC.

The CDR3 is CSASQRGYTF. The CDR3 coding sequence is TGCAGTGCTAGTCAGCGGGGCTACACCTTC. The chain employs TRBV20-1 and TRBJ1-2; no definite D call. Trimming pared 3 bases from V and 8 bases from J, leaving 7 bases between. Germline V lookup: CDR1 DFQATT, CDR2 SNEGSKA (reference sequence). The CDR3 totals 10 residues.

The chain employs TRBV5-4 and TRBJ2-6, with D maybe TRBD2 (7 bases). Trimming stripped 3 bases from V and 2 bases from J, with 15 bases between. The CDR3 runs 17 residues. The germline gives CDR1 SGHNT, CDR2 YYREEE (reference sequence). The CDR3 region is CASSSETGGAGANVLTF. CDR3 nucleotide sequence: TGTGCCAGCAGCTCGGAGACGGGGGGCGCTGGGGCCAACGTCCTGACTTTC. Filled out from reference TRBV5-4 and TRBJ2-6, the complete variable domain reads ETGVTQSPTHLIKTRGQQVTLRCSSQSGHNTVSWYQQALGQGPQFIFQYYREEENGRGNFPPRFSGLQFPNYSSELNVNALELDDSALYLCASSSETGGAGANVLTFGAGSRLTVL.

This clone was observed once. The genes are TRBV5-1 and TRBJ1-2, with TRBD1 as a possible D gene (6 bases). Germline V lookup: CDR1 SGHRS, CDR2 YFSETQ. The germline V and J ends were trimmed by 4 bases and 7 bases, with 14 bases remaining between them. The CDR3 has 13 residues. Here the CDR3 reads CASSHGDTPGYTF. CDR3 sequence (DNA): TGCGCCAGCAGCCACGGGGACACTCCTGGCTACACCTTC.